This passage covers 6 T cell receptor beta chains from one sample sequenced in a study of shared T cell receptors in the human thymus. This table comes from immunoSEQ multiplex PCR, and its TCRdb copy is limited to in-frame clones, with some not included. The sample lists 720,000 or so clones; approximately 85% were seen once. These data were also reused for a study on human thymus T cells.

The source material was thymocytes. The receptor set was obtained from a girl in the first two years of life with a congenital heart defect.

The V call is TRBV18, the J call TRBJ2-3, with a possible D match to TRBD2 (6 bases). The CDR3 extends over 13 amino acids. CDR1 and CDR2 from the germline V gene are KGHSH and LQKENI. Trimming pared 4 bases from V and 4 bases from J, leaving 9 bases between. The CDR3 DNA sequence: TGTGCCAGCTCACGGGGGGATGCAGATACGCAGTATTTT. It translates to CASSRGDADTQYF.

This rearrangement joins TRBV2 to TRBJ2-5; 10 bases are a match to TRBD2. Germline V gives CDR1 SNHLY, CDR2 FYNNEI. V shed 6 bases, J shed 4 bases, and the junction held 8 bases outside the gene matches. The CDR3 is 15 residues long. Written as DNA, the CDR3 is TGTGCCAGCAGCCCAACCAGCGGGGGGGTAGAGACCCAGTACTTC. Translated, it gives CASSPTSGGVETQYF.

The CDR3 DNA reads as TGTGCTAGTGGTCTGTCTGGAGTAGGCGGGGCCAACGTCCTGACTTTC. This sequence encodes CASGLSGVGGANVLTF. The chain uses TRBV12-5 and TRBJ2-6; D ambiguous. Germline assignment: CDR1 LGHNT and CDR2 FRNRAP. CDR3 length: 16 residues. V lost 5 bases and J lost 4, with 15 bases in between.

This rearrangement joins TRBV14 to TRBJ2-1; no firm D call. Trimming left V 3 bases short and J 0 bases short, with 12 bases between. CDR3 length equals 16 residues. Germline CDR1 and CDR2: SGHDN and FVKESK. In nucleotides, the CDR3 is TGTGCCAGCAGCCATGTCACTGATAGCTCCTACAATGAGCAGTTCTTC. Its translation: CASSHVTDSSYNEQFF.

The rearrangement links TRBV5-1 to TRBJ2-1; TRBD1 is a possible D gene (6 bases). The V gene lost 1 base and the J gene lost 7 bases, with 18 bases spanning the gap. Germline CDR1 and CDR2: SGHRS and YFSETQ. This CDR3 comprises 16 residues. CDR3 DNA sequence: TGCGCCAGCAGCTTGAATAAGCAGGGGCCGGGGAATGAGCAGTTCTTC. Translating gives CASSLNKQGPGNEQFF.

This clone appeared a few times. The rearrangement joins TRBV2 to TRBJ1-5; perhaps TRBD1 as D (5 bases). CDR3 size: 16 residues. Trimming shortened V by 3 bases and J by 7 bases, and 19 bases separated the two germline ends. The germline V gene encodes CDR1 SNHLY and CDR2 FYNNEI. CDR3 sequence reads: CASSETYRGGGQPQHF. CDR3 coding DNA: TGTGCCAGCAGTGAGACCTATCGAGGCGGGGGGCAGCCCCAGCATTTT.